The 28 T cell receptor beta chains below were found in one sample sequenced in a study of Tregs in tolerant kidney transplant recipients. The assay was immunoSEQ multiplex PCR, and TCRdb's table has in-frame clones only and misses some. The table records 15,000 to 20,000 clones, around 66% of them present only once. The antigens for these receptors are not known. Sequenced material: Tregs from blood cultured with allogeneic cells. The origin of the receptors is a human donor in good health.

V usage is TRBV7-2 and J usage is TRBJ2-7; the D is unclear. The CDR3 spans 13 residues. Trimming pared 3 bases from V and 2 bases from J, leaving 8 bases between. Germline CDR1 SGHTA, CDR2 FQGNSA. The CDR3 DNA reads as TGTGCCAGCAGCTTCGGTCCGACCTACGAGCAGTACTTC. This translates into CASSFGPTYEQYF.

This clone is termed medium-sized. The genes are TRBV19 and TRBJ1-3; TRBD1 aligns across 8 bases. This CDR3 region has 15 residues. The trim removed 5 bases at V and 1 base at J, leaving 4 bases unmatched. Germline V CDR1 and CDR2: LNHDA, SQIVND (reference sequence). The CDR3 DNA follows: TGTGCCAGTAGTCACCGACAGGGGTCTGGAAACACCATATATTTT. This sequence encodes CASSHRQGSGNTIYF.

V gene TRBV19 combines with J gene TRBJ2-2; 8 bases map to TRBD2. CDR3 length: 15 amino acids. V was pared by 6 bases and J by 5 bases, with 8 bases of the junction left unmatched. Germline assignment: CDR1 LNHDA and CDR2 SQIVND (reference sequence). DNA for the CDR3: TGTGCCAGTAGGGCCTACGGGGGGGCAACCGGGGAGCTGTTTTTT. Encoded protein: CASRAYGGATGELFF.

The CDR3 DNA follows: TGTGCCAGCAGCTTAGTTCAGGGCTCTGGGGAGCAGTACTTC. Residues: CASSLVQGSGEQYF. The rearrangement links TRBV11-3 to TRBJ2-7, with a tentative D call TRBD1 (5 bases). Deletions cut 1 base from V and 7 bases from J, with 14 bases between. In germline, CDR1 is SGHNT, CDR2 YENEEA. There are 14 residues in the CDR3. Full variable domain (outside the CDR3, taken from reference TRBV11-3 and TRBJ2-7): EAGVVQSPRYKIIEKKQPVAFWCNPISGHNTLYWYLQNLGQGPELLIRYENEEAVDDSQLPKDRFSAERLKGVDSTLKIQPAELGDSAVYLCASSLVQGSGEQYFGPGTRLTVT.

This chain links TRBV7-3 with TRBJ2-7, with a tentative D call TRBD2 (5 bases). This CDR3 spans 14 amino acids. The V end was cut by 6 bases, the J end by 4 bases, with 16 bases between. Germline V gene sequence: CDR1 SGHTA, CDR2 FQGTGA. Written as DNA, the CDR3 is TGTGCCAGCAGTTACGATCGCGGGTTTTACGAGCAGTACTTC. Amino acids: CASSYDRGFYEQYF.

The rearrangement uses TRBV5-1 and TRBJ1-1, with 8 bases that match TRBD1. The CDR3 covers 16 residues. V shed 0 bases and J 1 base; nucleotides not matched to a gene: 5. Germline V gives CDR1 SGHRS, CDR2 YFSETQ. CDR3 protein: CASSLAYGQGNTEAFF. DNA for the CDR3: TGCGCCAGCAGCTTGGCCTATGGACAGGGGAACACTGAAGCTTTCTTT.

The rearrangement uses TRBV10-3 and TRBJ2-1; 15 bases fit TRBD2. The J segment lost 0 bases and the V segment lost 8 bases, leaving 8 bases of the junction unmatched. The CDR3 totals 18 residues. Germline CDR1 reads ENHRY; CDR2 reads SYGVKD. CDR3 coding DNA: TGTGCCATCGGGGGACTAGCGGGGGGTCAATTCTCCTACAATGAGCAGTTCTTC. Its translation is CAIGGLAGGQFSYNEQFF.

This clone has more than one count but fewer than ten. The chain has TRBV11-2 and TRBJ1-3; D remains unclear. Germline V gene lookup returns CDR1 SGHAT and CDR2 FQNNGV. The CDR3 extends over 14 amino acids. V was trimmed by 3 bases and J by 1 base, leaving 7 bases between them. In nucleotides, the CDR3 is TGTGCCAGCAGCTTTCTCGTATCTGGAAACACCATATATTTT. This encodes CASSFLVSGNTIYF. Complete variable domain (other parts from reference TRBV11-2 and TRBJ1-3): EAGVAQSPRYKIIEKRQSVAFWCNPISGHATLYWYQQILGQGPKLLIQFQNNGVVDDSQLPKDRFSAERLKGVDSTLKIQPAKLEDSAVYLCASSFLVSGNTIYFGEGSWLTVV.

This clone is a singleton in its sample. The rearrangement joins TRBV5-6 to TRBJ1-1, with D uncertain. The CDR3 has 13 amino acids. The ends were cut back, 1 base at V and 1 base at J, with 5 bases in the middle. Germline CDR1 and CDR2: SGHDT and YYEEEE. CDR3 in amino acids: CASSLFTNTEAFF. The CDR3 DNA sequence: TGTGCCAGCAGCTTGTTCACGAACACTGAAGCTTTCTTT.

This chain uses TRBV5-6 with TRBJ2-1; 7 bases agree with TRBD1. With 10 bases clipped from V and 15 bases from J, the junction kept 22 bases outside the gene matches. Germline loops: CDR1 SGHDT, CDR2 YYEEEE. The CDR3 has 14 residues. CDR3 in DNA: TGTGCCTGCTTGAGCCTAGGGGGCTCGGCGTTACCGTTCTTC. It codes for CACLSLGGSALPFF.

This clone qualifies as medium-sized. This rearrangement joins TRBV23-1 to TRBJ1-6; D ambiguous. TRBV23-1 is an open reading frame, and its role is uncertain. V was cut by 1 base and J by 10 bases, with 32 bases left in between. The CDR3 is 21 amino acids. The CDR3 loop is CASSQFCLGIRGRLEDSPLHF. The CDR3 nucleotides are TGCGCCAGCAGTCAATTTTGTCTGGGCATCCGAGGAAGATTAGAAGACTCACCCCTCCACTTT.

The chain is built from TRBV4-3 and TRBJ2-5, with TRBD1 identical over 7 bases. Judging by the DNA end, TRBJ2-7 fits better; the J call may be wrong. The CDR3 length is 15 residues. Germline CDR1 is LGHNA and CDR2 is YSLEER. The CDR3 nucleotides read TGCGCCAGCAGCCAAGTAGTCAGGGGGTCCTACGAGCAGTACTTC. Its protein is CASSQVVRGSYEQYF.

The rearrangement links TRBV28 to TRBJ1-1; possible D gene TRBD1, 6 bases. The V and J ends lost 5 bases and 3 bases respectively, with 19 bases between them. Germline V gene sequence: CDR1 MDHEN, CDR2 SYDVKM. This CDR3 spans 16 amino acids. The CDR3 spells CASSAGGGIGDTEAFF. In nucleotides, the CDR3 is TGTGCCAGCAGTGCCGGCGGGGGCATCGGGGACACTGAAGCTTTCTTT.

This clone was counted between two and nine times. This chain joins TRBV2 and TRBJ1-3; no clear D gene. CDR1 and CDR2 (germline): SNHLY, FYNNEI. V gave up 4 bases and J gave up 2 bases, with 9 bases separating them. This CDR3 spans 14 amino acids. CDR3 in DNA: TGTGCCAGCAGTGCACAGACAACTGGAAACACCATATATTTT. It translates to CASSAQTTGNTIYF.

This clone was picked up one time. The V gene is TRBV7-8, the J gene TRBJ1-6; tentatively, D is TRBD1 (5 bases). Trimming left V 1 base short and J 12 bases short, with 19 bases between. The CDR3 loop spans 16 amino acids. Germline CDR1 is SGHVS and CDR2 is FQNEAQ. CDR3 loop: CASSLEGWGGVKPLHF. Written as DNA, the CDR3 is TGTGCCAGCAGCTTAGAAGGATGGGGCGGGGTAAAACCCCTCCACTTT.

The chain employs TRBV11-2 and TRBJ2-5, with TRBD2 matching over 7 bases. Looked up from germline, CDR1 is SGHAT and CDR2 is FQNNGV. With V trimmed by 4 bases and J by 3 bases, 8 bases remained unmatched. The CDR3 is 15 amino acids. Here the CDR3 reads CASSSGTIVEETQYF. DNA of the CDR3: TGTGCCAGCAGCTCCGGGACTATAGTTGAAGAGACCCAGTACTTC.

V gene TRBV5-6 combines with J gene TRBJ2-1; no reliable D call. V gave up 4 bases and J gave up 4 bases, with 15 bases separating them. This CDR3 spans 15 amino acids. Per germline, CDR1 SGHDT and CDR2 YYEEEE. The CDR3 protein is CASSPRTDHYNEQFF. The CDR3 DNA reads TGTGCCAGCAGCCCGAGGACGGACCATTACAATGAGCAGTTCTTC.

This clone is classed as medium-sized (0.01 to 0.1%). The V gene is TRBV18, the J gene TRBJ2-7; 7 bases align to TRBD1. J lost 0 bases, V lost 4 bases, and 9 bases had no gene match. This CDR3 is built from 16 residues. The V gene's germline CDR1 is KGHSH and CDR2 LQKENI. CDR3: CASSLRMGQSSYEQYF. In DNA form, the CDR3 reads TGTGCCAGCTCACTGAGGATGGGACAGAGCTCCTACGAGCAGTACTTC.

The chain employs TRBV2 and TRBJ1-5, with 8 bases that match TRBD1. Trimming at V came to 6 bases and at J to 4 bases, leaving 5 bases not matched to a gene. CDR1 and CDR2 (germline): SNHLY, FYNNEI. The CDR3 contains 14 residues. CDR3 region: CASSEDRVNQPQHF. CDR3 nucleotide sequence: TGTGCCAGCAGCGAGGACAGGGTTAATCAGCCCCAGCATTTT.

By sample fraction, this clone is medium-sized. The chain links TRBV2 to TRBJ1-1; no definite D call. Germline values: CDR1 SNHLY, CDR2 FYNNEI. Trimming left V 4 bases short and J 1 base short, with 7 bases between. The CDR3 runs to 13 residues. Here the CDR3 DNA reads TGTGCCAGCAGTGCTAGACAGAACACTGAAGCTTTCTTT. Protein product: CASSARQNTEAFF.

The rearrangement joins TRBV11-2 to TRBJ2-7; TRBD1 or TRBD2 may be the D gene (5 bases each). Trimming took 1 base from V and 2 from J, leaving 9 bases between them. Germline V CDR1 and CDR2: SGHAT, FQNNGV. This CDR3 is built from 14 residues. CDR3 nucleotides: TGTGCCAGCAGCTTAGGCCGGGGCCCCTACGAGCAGTACTTC. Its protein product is CASSLGRGPYEQYF.

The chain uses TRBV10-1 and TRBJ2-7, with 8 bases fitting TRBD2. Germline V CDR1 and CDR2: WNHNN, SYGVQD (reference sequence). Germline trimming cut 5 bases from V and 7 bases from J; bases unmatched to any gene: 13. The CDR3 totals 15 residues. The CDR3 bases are TGCGCCAGCAGTTGTCCCAGGGCGGGAGGCGAGGAGCAGTACTTC. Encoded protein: CASSCPRAGGEEQYF.

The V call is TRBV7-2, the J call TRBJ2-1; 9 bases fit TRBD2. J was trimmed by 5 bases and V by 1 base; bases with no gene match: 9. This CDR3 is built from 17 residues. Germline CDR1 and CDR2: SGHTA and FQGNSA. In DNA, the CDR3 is TGTGCCAGCAGCTTAGATGTGCGACTAGCGGCCGACAATGAGCAGTTCTTC. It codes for CASSLDVRLAADNEQFF.

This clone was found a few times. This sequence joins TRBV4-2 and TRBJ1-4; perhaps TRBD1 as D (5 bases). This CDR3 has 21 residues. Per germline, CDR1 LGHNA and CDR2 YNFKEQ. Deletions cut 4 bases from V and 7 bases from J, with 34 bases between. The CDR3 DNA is TGTGCCAGCAGCCTCATGCGCCGGGGTGGGCGACTGGGGCTAATGTTTGAAAAACTGTTTTTT. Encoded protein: CASSLMRRGGRLGLMFEKLFF.

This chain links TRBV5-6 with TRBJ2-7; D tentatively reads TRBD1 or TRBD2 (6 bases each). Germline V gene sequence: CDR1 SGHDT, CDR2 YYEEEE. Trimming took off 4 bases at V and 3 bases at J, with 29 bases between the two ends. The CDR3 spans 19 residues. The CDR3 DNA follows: TGTGCCAGCAGCCTGATCTTGGACGGGGGTGGATGGGGGCTCTACGAGCAGTACTTC. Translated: CASSLILDGGGWGLYEQYF.

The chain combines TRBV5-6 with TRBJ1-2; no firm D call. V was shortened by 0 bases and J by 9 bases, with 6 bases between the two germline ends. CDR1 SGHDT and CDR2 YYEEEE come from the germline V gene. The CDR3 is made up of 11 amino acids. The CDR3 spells CASSLGPSYTF. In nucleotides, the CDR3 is TGTGCCAGCAGCTTGGGGCCGAGCTACACCTTC. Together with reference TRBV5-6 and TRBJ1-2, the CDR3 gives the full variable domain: DAGVTQSPTHLIKTRGQQVTLRCSPKSGHDTVSWYQQALGQGPQFIFQYYEEEERQRGNFPDRFSGHQFPNYSSELNVNALLLGDSALYLCASSLGPSYTFGSGTRLTVV.

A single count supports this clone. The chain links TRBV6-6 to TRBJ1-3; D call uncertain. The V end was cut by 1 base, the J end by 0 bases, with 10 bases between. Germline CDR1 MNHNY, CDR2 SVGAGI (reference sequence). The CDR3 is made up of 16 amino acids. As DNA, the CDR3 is TGTGCCAGCAGTTACTTCCATGGAGTCTCTGGAAACACCATATATTTT. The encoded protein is CASSYFHGVSGNTIYF.

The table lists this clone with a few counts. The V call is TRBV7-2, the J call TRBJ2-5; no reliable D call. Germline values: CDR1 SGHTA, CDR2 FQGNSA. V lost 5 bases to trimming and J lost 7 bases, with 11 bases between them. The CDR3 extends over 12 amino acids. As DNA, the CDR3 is TGTGCCAGCAGCGCCTTTCAGCTGACCCAGTACTTC. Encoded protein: CASSAFQLTQYF.